This section outlines one T cell receptor beta chain sequence together with its context. Its antigen is currently not known. Base-call qualities are not available, and no considerably larger clone is one nucleotide away. These data originate in a study of blood T cell repertoires in COVID-19 (dated by TCRdb to the early 2020s). With respect to the entire study: Collaborator samples came from the United States, Italy and Spain and covered acute and convalescent phases of COVID-19. The material from the prospective study consisted of cDNA or gDNA derived from T cells, B-cell-depleted T cells, or PBMCs. A de-identified subject ID, COVID-19 status, age in years and sex were almost always included in the sample metadata. Deeply sampled blood TCRbeta repertoires from subjects exposed to, actively infected with, or recovered from COVID-19 were included in the dataset. A freely available public database, intended as a resource for researchers studying the immune response to SARS-CoV-2, is where the repertoires were released. HLA class I and class II types, where available, came from metadata supplied by the sample provider rather than from assay-based typing. The samples were drawn from the first 160 participants of the ongoing ImmuneRACE study and from 950 to 1,500 subjects provided by 6 global collaborators.

The immunoSEQ Assay, a bias-controlled multiplex PCR, was used to amplify TCRbeta CDR3 regions from genomic DNA. Processing in the source paper ran as follows. The number of nucleated cells in each sample was estimated from the amplification of reference gene primers within the assay. To quantify the absolute abundance of each unique TCRbeta CDR3 rearrangement, sequence reads were collapsed and filtered. For each sample, productive Simpson clonality was calculated as the square root of Simpson's diversity index across productive rearrangements. TCRdb limited this immuneACCESS table to in-frame rearrangements with V and J called. A share of clones is missing; checked studies link under half to unresolved V genes, and the rest is unexplained. The V and J calls and clone size come from that table; D and trimming were worked out from the DNA. The sample profile shows more than 200,000 clones; about 87% of them were found once. Of the sample, approximately 1.5% falls within the top ten clones.

The CDR3, cysteine through phenylalanine, is 12 amino acids long. The DNA shown is the 36-base CDR3, in frame from base 1. The germline V end is reduced by 7 bases and the J end by 7 bases; junction bases left unmatched: 5. The germline V gene supplies CDR1 SGHRS and CDR2 YFSETQ. In the prospective study, participants were about 18 to 95 years old, resided in about two dozen geographic areas of the United States, and were enrolled through a virtual design. In the prospective study, participants were assigned to cohorts based on the clinical history participants reported in a screening survey and a study questionnaire. For ImmuneRACE Cohort 3, a participant was defined as recovered based on two consecutive negative NP/OP PCR tests, clearance by a healthcare professional, or resolution of symptoms. Each participant in the prospective study had whole blood, serum and a nasopharyngeal or oropharyngeal swab collected by mobile phlebotomists. Over a roughly two-month period, participants in the prospective study had the option of providing additional blood draws and questionnaires. Prospective study blood samples were shipped either frozen or at room temperature before DNA extraction.

Points the paper makes about the study in general: How much clinical and demographic metadata was included differed by source and by participant, and the metadata was provided uncurated.

Sequencing was performed on PBMCs or T cells enriched from blood (not recorded which). This clonotype was obtained from a woman aged 45-59 years who had recovered from COVID-19. This sequence uses TRBV5-1 and TRBJ2-1; 7 bases in between match TRBD2. In nucleotide form, the sequence is TGCGCCAGCGGTTTGGGAGGGAATGAGCAGTTCTTC. Its protein product is CASGLGGNEQFF. Reference TRBV5-1 and TRBJ2-1 genes cover what lies past the CDR3, so the full variable domain is KAGVTQTPRYLIKTRGQQVTLSCSPISGHRSVSWYQQTPGQGLQFLFEYFSETQRNKGNFPGRFSGRQFSNSRSEMNVSTLELGDSALYLCASGLGGNEQFFGPGTRLTVL.